This note documents a single T cell receptor beta chain sequence. Original processing methods: Nucleated cell number was recorded as an estimate derived from reference gene primer amplification. Clones were read by immunoSEQ multiplex PCR, and TCRdb kept only the in-frame ones, dropping some. Clonal size and the V and J genes are those of that table, whereas D and trimming came from the DNA. The repertoire holds 350,000 to 400,000 clones, with roughly 90% as singletons. The germline V gene encodes CDR1 LNHDA and CDR2 SQIVND (reference sequence). With V trimmed by 7 bases and J by 7 bases, 8 bases remained unmatched. The CDR3 spans 15 residues. The data were taken from a study of blood T cell repertoires in COVID-19.

Material for sequencing was peripheral blood. The clonotype was recovered from a woman in her 30s with COVID-19, enrolled during active disease. This sequence joins TRBV19 and TRBJ2-2, with 11 nucleotides matching TRBD2. This CDR3 reads CASNSGRARGGELFF. The CDR3 DNA sequence: TGTGCCAGTAATAGCGGGAGGGCCCGTGGCGGGGAGCTGTTTTTT.